A single sample gave rise to the 29 T cell receptor beta chains below, sequenced in a study of cytotoxic CD8 clonotypes in ibrutinib-treated CLL. Clones were sequenced by immunoSEQ multiplex PCR, and TCRdb holds only the in-frame ones, with some missing. The table has about 300,000 clones, roughly three quarters seen once; the top ten hold about 5%. Material: PBMCs, obtained at disease progression, from a patient treated with ibrutinib. All receptors derive from a human donor with chronic lymphocytic leukemia.

V gene TRBV15 combines with J gene TRBJ2-1; 8 nucleotides align to TRBD2. J was trimmed by 5 bases and V by 2 bases; bases with no gene match: 11. The CDR3 is 17 amino acids. In germline, CDR1 is LNHNV, CDR2 YYDKDF (reference sequence). The CDR3 region has the DNA TGTGCCACCAGCAGAATGCCCTTGGAGCGGGGGAACAATGAGCAGTTCTTC. Translated, it gives CATSRMPLERGNNEQFF.

The CDR3 sequence is CASGRGPTDEQYF. The CDR3 nucleotides read TGTGCCAGTGGACGGGGACCGACCGACGAGCAGTACTTC. The chain joins TRBV13 to TRBJ2-7; D tentatively reads TRBD1 or TRBD2 (5 bases each). The V gene's germline CDR1 is PRHDT and CDR2 FYEKMQ (reference sequence). The CDR3 spans 13 residues. V was shortened by 9 bases and J by 5 bases, with 17 bases between the two germline ends.

V is TRBV7-9 and J is TRBJ2-1, with D uncertain. V lost 5 bases and J lost 5, with 13 bases in between. This CDR3 comprises 14 residues. Germline assignment: CDR1 SEHNR and CDR2 FQNEAQ (reference sequence). CDR3 nucleotides: TGTGCCAGCAGCCCACCCGTGGGCAACAATGAGCAGTTCTTC. Protein sequence: CASSPPVGNNEQFF.

This chain uses TRBV27 with TRBJ2-7; 8 nucleotides match TRBD1. J was trimmed by 0 bases and V by 6 bases; bases with no gene match: 7. The CDR3 consists of 15 residues. Germline CDR1 reads MNHEY; CDR2 reads SMNVEV (reference sequence). As DNA, the CDR3 is TGTGCCAGCAGCCGCTCCGGGACAGGCTCCTACGAGCAGTACTTC. Residues: CASSRSGTGSYEQYF.

This chain links TRBV4-2 with TRBJ1-2; 8 bases map to TRBD1. Per germline, CDR1 LGHNA and CDR2 YNFKEQ. CDR3 length equals 15 residues. The V and J ends lost 0 bases and 6 bases, in that order; junction bases with no gene match: 6. CDR3 protein: CASSQDPRGRHGYTF. CDR3 DNA sequence: TGTGCCAGCAGCCAAGACCCCAGGGGGCGGCATGGCTACACCTTC.

The V call is TRBV6-5, the J call TRBJ2-5; D could derive from TRBD1 or TRBD2 (5 bases each). Germline CDR1 is MNHEY and CDR2 is SVGAGI. The CDR3 has 16 amino acids. Trimming removed 0 bases from V and 1 base from J, with 12 bases in between. This chain's CDR3 is CASSYSKFGGQETQYF. The CDR3 region has the DNA TGTGCCAGCAGTTACTCGAAGTTTGGGGGCCAAGAGACCCAGTACTTC.

This clone was recorded a few times. The chain links TRBV4-1 to TRBJ2-1; D remains ambiguous. The CDR3 spans 14 residues. V shed 1 base and J shed 6 bases, with 10 bases lying between them. In germline, CDR1 is MGHRA, CDR2 YSYEKL. CDR3 in amino acids: CASSQAALGNEQFF. CDR3 DNA sequence: TGCGCCAGCAGCCAAGCCGCTTTGGGCAATGAGCAGTTCTTC.

This sequence joins TRBV7-3 and TRBJ1-6, with 7 bases fitting TRBD1. The CDR3 has 15 amino acids. V lost 5 bases and J lost 8; bases outside the gene matches: 9. The V gene's germline CDR1 is SGHTA and CDR2 FQGTGA. The CDR3 protein is CASSPTGQAYSPLHF. As DNA, the CDR3 is TGTGCCAGCAGCCCAACCGGACAGGCTTATTCACCCCTCCACTTT.

The chain joins TRBV29-1 to TRBJ2-7; no clear D. V was trimmed by 0 bases and J by 4 bases, leaving 7 bases between them. CDR3 length: 12 residues. CDR1 and CDR2 from the germline V gene are SQVTM and ANQGSEA. The CDR3 protein is CSVEDSGYEQYF. Written as DNA, the CDR3 is TGCAGCGTTGAAGACAGTGGTTACGAGCAGTACTTC.

In this sample, this clone turned up many times. The chain employs TRBV7-2 and TRBJ2-7; 15 nucleotides align to TRBD2. The length of the CDR3 is 14 residues. Trimming took 4 bases from V and 9 from J; bases not matched to a gene: 4. Per germline, CDR1 SGHTA and CDR2 FQGNSA. The CDR3 loop reads CASSWTSGRVGQYF. The CDR3, as DNA: TGTGCCAGCAGCTGGACTAGCGGGAGGGTAGGGCAGTACTTC.

In its sample, this clone was seen a few times. The gene calls are TRBV6-1 and TRBJ1-5; possibly TRBD1 for D (6 bases). The length of the CDR3 is 14 residues. Trimming cost V 6 bases and J 5 bases, with 14 bases left between them. CDR1 is MNHNS, CDR2 SASEGT, per germline. CDR3: CASRRTGWDQPQHF. CDR3 coding DNA: TGTGCCAGCAGGCGTACAGGGTGGGATCAGCCCCAGCATTTT.

This sequence joins TRBV18 and TRBJ2-1; unclear D gene. The CDR3 contains 16 residues. Germline V gives CDR1 KGHSH, CDR2 LQKENI. The V end was cut by 3 bases, the J end by 0 bases, with 12 bases between. The CDR3: CASSPWSASSYNEQFF. The DNA of the CDR3 is TGTGCCAGCTCACCCTGGTCCGCAAGCTCCTACAATGAGCAGTTCTTC. The complete variable domain, with remaining parts taken from reference TRBV18 and TRBJ2-1, reads NAGVMQNPRHLVRRRGQEARLRCSPMKGHSHVYWYRQLPEEGLKFMVYLQKENIIDESGMPKERFSAEFPKEGPSILRIQQVVRGDSAAYFCASSPWSASSYNEQFFGPGTRLTVL.

In this sample, this clone turned up a few times. The V gene is TRBV7-2, the J gene TRBJ2-5; 12 bases fit TRBD2. The CDR3 has 14 amino acids. The germline CDR1 and CDR2 sequences are SGHTA and FQGNSA. Trimming removed 5 bases from V and 9 bases from J; junction bases left unmatched: 7. DNA of the CDR3: TGTGCCAGCAGCGTGGGACTAGCGGGCGGGGCCCAGTACTTC. This codes for CASSVGLAGGAQYF.

The chain couples TRBV7-2 to TRBJ1-5, with D perhaps TRBD1 (6 bases). Germline CDR1 reads SGHTA; CDR2 reads FQGNSA. The CDR3 has 15 residues. Trimming left V 2 bases short and J 2 bases short, with 10 bases between. CDR3 DNA sequence: TGTGCCAGCAGCTTATGGGGGCTGGGCAATCAGCCCCAGCATTTT. Translation: CASSLWGLGNQPQHF.

The chain employs TRBV5-1 and TRBJ2-1; a weak D match, TRBD1 (5 bases). Trimming shortened V by 5 bases and J by 3 bases, and 12 bases separated the two germline ends. The CDR3 extends over 14 amino acids. Germline V gene sequence: CDR1 SGHRS, CDR2 YFSETQ. CDR3 region: CASSPRQSYNEQFF. The CDR3 region has the DNA TGCGCCAGCAGTCCCCGACAGAGCTACAATGAGCAGTTCTTC.

The chain combines TRBV6-6 with TRBJ1-2, with D hard to call. V lost 5 bases and J lost 6, with 4 bases in between. CDR1 MNHNY and CDR2 SVGAGI come from the germline V gene (reference sequence). The CDR3 is made up of 10 amino acids. The CDR3 sequence is CASSRNGYTF. The CDR3 coding sequence is TGTGCCAGCAGTCGAAATGGCTACACCTTC.

The chain links TRBV9 to TRBJ2-3; the D gene is possibly TRBD2 (7 bases). Germline V CDR1 and CDR2: SGDLS, YYNGEE. This CDR3 region has 15 residues. The V end lost 5 bases, the J end lost 0 bases, and 13 bases lay between the germline ends. CDR3 sequence reads: CASRGGGSSTDTQYF. CDR3 nucleotide sequence: TGTGCCAGCAGAGGCGGGGGCTCTAGCACAGATACGCAGTATTTT.

This clone appeared a single time. The chain employs TRBV4-3 and TRBJ2-1; D is tentatively TRBD1 or TRBD2 (5 bases each). This CDR3 is 15 amino acids long. Trimming removed 5 bases from V and 3 bases from J, with 14 bases in between. CDR1 is LGHNA, CDR2 YSLEER, per germline. The CDR3 sequence is CASSAGTGGYNEQFF. CDR3 coding DNA: TGCGCCAGCAGCGCTGGGACCGGCGGCTACAATGAGCAGTTCTTC.

The genes are TRBV6-6 and TRBJ2-7; TRBD2 might be the D (5 bases). Germline V gene lookup returns CDR1 MNHNY and CDR2 SVGAGI (reference sequence). V was shortened by 4 bases and J by 2 bases, with 12 bases between the two germline ends. The CDR3 loop spans 14 amino acids. CDR3 region: CASSLPGVTYEQYF. In DNA, the CDR3 is TGTGCCAGCAGTTTGCCCGGGGTAACCTACGAGCAGTACTTC.

The DNA for the CDR3 is TGCAGCGTTCCACTAGCGGGAGGAGAGACCCAGTACTTC. Protein: CSVPLAGGETQYF. The chain is built from TRBV29-1 and TRBJ2-5; 12 nucleotides agree with TRBD2. The ends lost 5 bases at V and 4 bases at J; junction bases unmatched: 2. The CDR3 length is 13 residues. Germline V gene data show CDR1 as SQVTM and CDR2 as ANQGSEA.

J is TRBJ2-7 and V is TRBV21-1; TRBD1 was called by the table and not checked on the DNA. TRBV21-1 is tagged as a pseudogene. CDR3 length equals 13 residues. The CDR3, as DNA: TGTGCCAGCAGCAAAGTTGCTGGCAGGGAAGGTGGCTTC. Its translation: CASSKVAGREGGF.

As for this clone: In the same sample, other DNA sequences code for this CDR3. The V gene is TRBV28, the J gene TRBJ1-1; D unclear. V dropped 2 bases and J dropped 4 bases, with 5 bases sitting between them. Germline V CDR1 and CDR2: MDHEN, SYDVKM. The CDR3 has 12 amino acids. Here the CDR3 reads CASSLRGTEAFF. The CDR3 nucleotides read TGTGCCAGCAGTTTACGGGGCACTGAAGCTTTCTTT.

This clone was seen just once. The chain combines TRBV7-7 with TRBJ2-2; 7 bases are shared with TRBD1. The V and J ends lost 6 bases and 8 bases, in that order; junction bases with no gene match: 6. Germline lookup yields CDR1 SSHAT and CDR2 FNYEAQ (reference sequence). This CDR3 is 13 amino acids long. For the CDR3, the DNA is TGTGCCAGCAGGCCCCTGACAGGGGGGGAGCTGTTTTTT. Encoded protein: CASRPLTGGELFF.

The genes are TRBV2 and TRBJ2-7; D unclear. Trimming left V 4 bases short and J 6 bases short, with 13 bases between. The CDR3 runs 13 residues. CDR1 SNHLY and CDR2 FYNNEI come from the germline V gene. CDR3 loop: CASSGRTPGEQYF. DNA for the CDR3: TGTGCCAGCAGTGGGCGGACCCCCGGCGAGCAGTACTTC.

The V and J genes are TRBV5-4 and TRBJ2-2; 7 bases are a match to TRBD2. This CDR3 has 14 amino acids. Germline CDR1 SGHNT, CDR2 YYREEE (reference sequence). V dropped 5 bases and J dropped 5; count of bases not matched to a gene: 6. CDR3 nucleotide sequence: TGTGCCAGCAGATACGGACTAGATACCGGGGAGCTGTTTTTT. It is translated as CASRYGLDTGELFF.

V gene TRBV5-6 combines with J gene TRBJ2-3; D uncertain. Trimming took 6 bases from V and 2 from J, leaving 10 bases between them. This CDR3 is built from 13 residues. Germline CDR1 reads SGHDT; CDR2 reads YYEEEE. The CDR3 DNA is TGTGCCAGCACCGGCCGGTACACAGATACGCAGTATTTT. It is translated as CASTGRYTDTQYF.

The V gene is TRBV9, the J gene TRBJ2-1, with a weak D call TRBD1 (5 bases). Trimming removed 1 base at V and 6 bases at J, with 8 bases between. Looked up from germline, CDR1 is SGDLS and CDR2 is YYNGEE. The CDR3 is 13 amino acids. The CDR3 loop reads CASSVRGGNEQFF. The CDR3 DNA reads as TGTGCCAGCAGCGTAAGGGGCGGCAATGAGCAGTTCTTC.

Only one count was recorded for this clone. In nucleotides, the CDR3 is TGTGCCAGCAGCTTAGGGGCGGGGGGGCTAGCAGATACGCAGTATTTT. Its protein product is CASSLGAGGLADTQYF. The chain employs TRBV7-6 and TRBJ2-3; 9 nucleotides agree with TRBD2. This CDR3 has 16 residues. The ends lost 1 base at V and 4 bases at J; junction bases unmatched: 6. CDR1 is SGHVS and CDR2 is FNYEAQ in the germline V gene.

This clone was detected many times. V is TRBV27 and J is TRBJ1-1; no firm D call. The V and J ends lost 5 bases and 1 base respectively, with 14 bases between them. The CDR3 has 15 amino acids. Germline loops: CDR1 MNHEY, CDR2 SMNVEV (reference sequence). The CDR3 DNA reads as TGTGCCAGCAGTCCCTTGTGGGAGAGGAACACTGAAGCTTTCTTT. Translated, it gives CASSPLWERNTEAFF.